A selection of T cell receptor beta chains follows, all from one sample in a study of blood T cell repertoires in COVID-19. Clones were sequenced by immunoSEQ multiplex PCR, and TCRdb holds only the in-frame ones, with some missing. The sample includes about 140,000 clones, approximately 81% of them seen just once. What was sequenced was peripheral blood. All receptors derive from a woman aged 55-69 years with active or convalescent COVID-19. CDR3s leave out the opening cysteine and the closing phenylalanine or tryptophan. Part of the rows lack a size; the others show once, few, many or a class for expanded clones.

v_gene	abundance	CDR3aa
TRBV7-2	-	ASSLDGWEDQPQH
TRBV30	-	AWSAYNEQF
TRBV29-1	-	SVTDRSDYGYT
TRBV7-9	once	ASSFGQGAAGNTIY
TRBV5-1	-	ASSLEGATDTQY
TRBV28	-	ASRTGGQYGYT
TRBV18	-	ASSPAQGAIGELF
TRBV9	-	ASSGDRGEGFGKLF
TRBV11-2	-	ASSLVGGFGEKLF
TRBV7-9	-	ASSLHQGDGHYRYT
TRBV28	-	ASSFWDRGSFVHEQF
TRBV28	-	ASSISGLAGGLGSSYEQY
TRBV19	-	ASSGAELSSGANVLT
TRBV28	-	ASSLSMGLSETQY
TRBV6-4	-	ASSAREDTEAF
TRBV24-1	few	ATSDRASNQPQH
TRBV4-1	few	ASSQVVGVYGYT
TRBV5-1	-	ASSPQGFEYGYT
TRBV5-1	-	ASSPGGPAGGEWAF
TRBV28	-	ASTRLGEAF
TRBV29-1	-	SAGVGVGSPLH
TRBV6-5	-	ASSRPGTEVYGYT
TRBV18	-	ASSPLAGAAGELF
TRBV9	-	ASSIGTSGSYEQY
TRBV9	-	ASSVGSAGHQNSPLH
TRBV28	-	ACRFPSREGPGVGRENNEQF
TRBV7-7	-	ASSPGLAGGRTGELF
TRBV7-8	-	ASSQDRYTQY
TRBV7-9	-	ASRAGLATDTQY
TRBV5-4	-	ASSPTGSETQY
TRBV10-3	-	AISEKEAGAGGYT
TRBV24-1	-	ATSDLSEEETQY
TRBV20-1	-	SASRDTEAF
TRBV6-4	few	ASSVEGGSTEAF
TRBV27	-	ASSLANSDKEQY
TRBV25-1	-	ASSVRGFDTEAF
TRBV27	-	ASKKFSVGVGQETQY
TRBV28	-	ASSLSHGGQPQH
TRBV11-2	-	ASSLEPSNEQF
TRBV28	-	ASRPQQGKPAFFYGYT
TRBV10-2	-	ASSVPSGGVTNEQF
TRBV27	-	ASRHSGGNEQF
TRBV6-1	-	ASSEGGRAGQPQH
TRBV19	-	ASSISDINTGELF
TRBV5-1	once	ASSSGDTQY
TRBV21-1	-	ASSQDRVMCHYGYT
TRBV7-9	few	ASSLRGGYT
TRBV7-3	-	ASSPIAVPNTGELF
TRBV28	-	AGSGTSGEDEQF
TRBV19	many	ASSLTGDPHEQY
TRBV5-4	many	ASSLGLAGRNEQF
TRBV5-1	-	ASRYEDSYEQY
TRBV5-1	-	ASSFNGRTGELF
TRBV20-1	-	SASSWTGTTTNEKLF
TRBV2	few	ASSESPSGDPNTGELF
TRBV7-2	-	ASSLGQGNTIY